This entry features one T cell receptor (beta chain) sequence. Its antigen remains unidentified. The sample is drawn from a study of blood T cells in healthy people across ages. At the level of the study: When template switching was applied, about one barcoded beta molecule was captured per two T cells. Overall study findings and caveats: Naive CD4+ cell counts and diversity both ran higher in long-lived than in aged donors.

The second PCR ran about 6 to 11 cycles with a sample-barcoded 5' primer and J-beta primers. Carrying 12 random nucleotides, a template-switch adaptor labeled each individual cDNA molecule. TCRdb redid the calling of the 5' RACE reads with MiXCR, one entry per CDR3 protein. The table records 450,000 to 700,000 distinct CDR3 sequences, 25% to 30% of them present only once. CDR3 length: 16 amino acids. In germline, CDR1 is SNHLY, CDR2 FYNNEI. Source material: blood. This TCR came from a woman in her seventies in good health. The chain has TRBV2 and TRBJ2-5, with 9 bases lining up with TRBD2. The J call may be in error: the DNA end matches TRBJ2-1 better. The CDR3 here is CASSEPGSGGRGEQFF. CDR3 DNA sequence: TGTGCCAGCAGCGAACCGGGTAGCGGGGGAAGAGGTGAGCAGTTCTTC.